The rows below give T cell receptor beta chains drawn from one sample of a study of CD8 T cells in ankylosing spondylitis. TCRdb ran MiXCR on the 5' RACE reads and lists one entry per CDR3 protein. The profile shows approximately 100,000 distinct CDR3 sequences, roughly 8.7% of them singletons. The sample consisted of blood, either unsorted or a sorted T cell fraction (not recorded which). Receptors originate from a male donor with ankylosing spondylitis or in good health (not recorded which). The CDR3 runs from the conserved cysteine through the conserved F or W. D genes are given only for firm matches. Size tells how often a clone was seen (once, few, many) or the class of an expanded clone, and some rows leave it out.

abundance	j_gene	d_gene	v_gene	CDR3aa	CDR3nt
many	TRBJ1-1	.	TRBV7-9	CASSLRQLNTEAFF	TGTGCCAGCAGCTTAAGACAACTGAACACTGAAGCTTTCTTT
.	TRBJ1-2	.	TRBV7-2	CASRKWGSPEYGYTF	TGTGCCAGCAGAAAATGGGGATCCCCGGAGTATGGCTACACCTTC
many	TRBJ1-5	.	TRBV5-6	CASSLTGNNQPQHF	TGTGCCAGCAGCTTAACAGGGAACAATCAGCCCCAGCATTTT
.	TRBJ2-5	.	TRBV10-3	CAISRGETQYF	TGTGCCATCAGCCGAGGAGAGACCCAGTACTTC
many	TRBJ2-3	.	TRBV29-1	CSAGTDTQYF	TGCAGCGCTGGTACCGATACGCAGTATTTT
many	TRBJ1-1	.	TRBV5-1	CASSLELGLNTEAFF	TGCGCCAGCAGCTTGGAACTGGGGCTGAACACTGAAGCTTTCTTT
few	TRBJ1-3	.	TRBV20-1	CSAAALDFSGNTIYF	TGCAGTGCTGCAGCTTTGGATTTTTCTGGAAACACCATATATTTT
many	TRBJ2-3	TRBD1	TRBV10-3	CATGEGTDTQYF	TGTGCGACAGGGGAAGGGACAGATACGCAGTATTTT
.	TRBJ1-1	.	TRBV20-1	CSAKTGRSATEAFF	TGCAGTGCTAAGACGGGCCGGTCCGCCACTGAAGCTTTCTTT
.	TRBJ2-7	TRBD2	TRBV12-3/TRBV12-4	CASSLSGRAYEQYF	TGTGCCAGCAGCCTAAGCGGGAGGGCCTACGAGCAGTACTTC
many	TRBJ2-3	.	TRBV7-2	CASSLAWAGALSTDTQYF	TGTGCCAGCAGCTTAGCGTGGGCGGGGGCCCTTAGCACAGATACGCAGTATTTT
.	TRBJ2-3	TRBD2	TRBV4-2	CASSQGTSGPTDTQYF	TGTGCCAGCAGCCAAGGTACTAGCGGACCCACAGATACGCAGTATTTT
many	TRBJ1-2	TRBD1	TRBV20-1	CSARDRVNDGYTF	TGCAGTGCCCGAGACAGGGTAAACGATGGCTACACCTTC
few	TRBJ2-7	TRBD2	TRBV20-1	CSATTSGRPSGIYEQYF	TGCAGTGCCACGACTAGCGGGAGACCCTCGGGGATCTACGAGCAGTACTTC
.	TRBJ2-3	TRBD2	TRBV6-2/TRBV6-3	CASSYSTRGLAEIFTDTQYF	TGTGCCAGCAGTTACTCTACTCGCGGACTAGCGGAGATTTTCACAGATACGCAGTATTTT
many	TRBJ2-5	.	TRBV5-1	CASSPEDSQETQYF	TGCGCCAGCAGCCCTGAGGACAGCCAAGAGACCCAGTACTTC
many	TRBJ1-5	.	TRBV6-2/TRBV6-3	CASKDSNQPQHF	TGTGCCAGCAAGGATAGCAATCAGCCCCAGCATTTT
.	TRBJ2-5	.	TRBV7-9	CASSLTAGIETQYF	TGTGCCAGCAGCCTCACAGCAGGGATAGAGACCCAGTACTTC
many	TRBJ1-1	.	TRBV7-2	CASSLSRTDPNTEAFF	TGTGCCAGCAGCTTATCCCGGACCGATCCGAACACTGAAGCTTTCTTT
many	TRBJ2-1	TRBD2	TRBV20-1	CSATLSGSGRNEQFF	TGCAGTGCAACCCTGAGCGGGAGCGGAAGGAATGAGCAGTTCTTC
.	TRBJ1-5	.	TRBV6-2/TRBV6-3	CASSSRDSNQPQHF	TGTGCCAGCAGTTCACGGGACAGCAATCAGCCCCAGCATTTT
many	TRBJ1-1	.	TRBV12-3/TRBV12-4	CASELPGDREAFF	TGTGCCAGCGAGCTTCCAGGGGACCGTGAAGCTTTCTTT